This record looks at one TCR beta chain sequence and its context. The antigen remains unidentified. The data are from a study of cytomegalovirus exposure and HLA in healthy donors. General study points: Association of a missense DCLRE1C variant with TCR beta V- and J-gene trimming was reported in a later analysis. Investigators reported 150 to 200 TCR beta chains as tied to cytomegalovirus. CMV serostatus was the only immune exposure information that was available. TRBV6-2, TRBV6-3 and some other V segments were unresolvable in 87-base-pair reads.

Both 60 Vbeta primers and 13 Jbeta primers went into the PCR. TCRdb's table, derived via immunoSEQ multiplex PCR, lists solely in-frame clones and lacks some. The sample lists approximately 200,000 clones; around 77% were seen once. With 7 bases clipped from V and 10 bases from J, the junction kept 12 bases outside the gene matches. Germline CDR1 is MDHEN and CDR2 is SYDVKM. The CDR3 runs 15 residues. The sample comprised PBMCs. This chain uses TRBV28 with TRBJ1-6, with TRBD1 matching 8 bases. The source of this sequence is a woman aged 18-35 years in good health and CMV-seronegative. Written as DNA, the CDR3 is TGTGCCAGCACCCCCCCGACAGGGGTTAGATCACCCCTCCACTTT. Its translation: CASTPPTGVRSPLHF.